The T cell receptor (beta chain) under discussion was sequenced for a study of a mutant IDH1 vaccine in newly diagnosed glioma. About the research overall: Before enrollment, patients got radiotherapy alone, temozolomide alone, or mostly the combination. Study-level points and caveats: Patients mounted vaccine-induced immune responses in 90% to 95% of cases.

The ends were cut back, 7 bases at V and 3 bases at J, with 13 bases in the middle. Germline CDR1 and CDR2: MDHEN and SYDVKM. The CDR3 extends over 14 amino acids. Regarding this clone: Its antigen is as yet unknown.

Measured with immunoSEQ multiplex PCR; TCRdb has only the in-frame clones, and not every one. In the table there are around 50,000 clones, 65% to 85% of which are singletons. Stated time point: week 47, end of study. Doses consisted of 300 ug of mutant IDH1 20-mer peptide each, paired with topical imiquimod. The study enrolled donors with new WHO grade 3 or 4 IDH1-mutant, ATRX-lost astrocytomas. The clonotype originates from a woman between 25 and 40 years old with glioma. Some clones in this sample may be carry-over from other donors' samples. The sample consisted of PBMCs, taken from a glioma patient whose treatment included an IDH1 peptide vaccine. The chain employs TRBV28 and TRBJ1-5; D is possibly TRBD1 (6 bases). The DNA of the CDR3 is TGTGCCAGCAACTTGGGGGGGCTCAATCAGCCCCAGCATTTT. As protein: CASNLGGLNQPQHF.